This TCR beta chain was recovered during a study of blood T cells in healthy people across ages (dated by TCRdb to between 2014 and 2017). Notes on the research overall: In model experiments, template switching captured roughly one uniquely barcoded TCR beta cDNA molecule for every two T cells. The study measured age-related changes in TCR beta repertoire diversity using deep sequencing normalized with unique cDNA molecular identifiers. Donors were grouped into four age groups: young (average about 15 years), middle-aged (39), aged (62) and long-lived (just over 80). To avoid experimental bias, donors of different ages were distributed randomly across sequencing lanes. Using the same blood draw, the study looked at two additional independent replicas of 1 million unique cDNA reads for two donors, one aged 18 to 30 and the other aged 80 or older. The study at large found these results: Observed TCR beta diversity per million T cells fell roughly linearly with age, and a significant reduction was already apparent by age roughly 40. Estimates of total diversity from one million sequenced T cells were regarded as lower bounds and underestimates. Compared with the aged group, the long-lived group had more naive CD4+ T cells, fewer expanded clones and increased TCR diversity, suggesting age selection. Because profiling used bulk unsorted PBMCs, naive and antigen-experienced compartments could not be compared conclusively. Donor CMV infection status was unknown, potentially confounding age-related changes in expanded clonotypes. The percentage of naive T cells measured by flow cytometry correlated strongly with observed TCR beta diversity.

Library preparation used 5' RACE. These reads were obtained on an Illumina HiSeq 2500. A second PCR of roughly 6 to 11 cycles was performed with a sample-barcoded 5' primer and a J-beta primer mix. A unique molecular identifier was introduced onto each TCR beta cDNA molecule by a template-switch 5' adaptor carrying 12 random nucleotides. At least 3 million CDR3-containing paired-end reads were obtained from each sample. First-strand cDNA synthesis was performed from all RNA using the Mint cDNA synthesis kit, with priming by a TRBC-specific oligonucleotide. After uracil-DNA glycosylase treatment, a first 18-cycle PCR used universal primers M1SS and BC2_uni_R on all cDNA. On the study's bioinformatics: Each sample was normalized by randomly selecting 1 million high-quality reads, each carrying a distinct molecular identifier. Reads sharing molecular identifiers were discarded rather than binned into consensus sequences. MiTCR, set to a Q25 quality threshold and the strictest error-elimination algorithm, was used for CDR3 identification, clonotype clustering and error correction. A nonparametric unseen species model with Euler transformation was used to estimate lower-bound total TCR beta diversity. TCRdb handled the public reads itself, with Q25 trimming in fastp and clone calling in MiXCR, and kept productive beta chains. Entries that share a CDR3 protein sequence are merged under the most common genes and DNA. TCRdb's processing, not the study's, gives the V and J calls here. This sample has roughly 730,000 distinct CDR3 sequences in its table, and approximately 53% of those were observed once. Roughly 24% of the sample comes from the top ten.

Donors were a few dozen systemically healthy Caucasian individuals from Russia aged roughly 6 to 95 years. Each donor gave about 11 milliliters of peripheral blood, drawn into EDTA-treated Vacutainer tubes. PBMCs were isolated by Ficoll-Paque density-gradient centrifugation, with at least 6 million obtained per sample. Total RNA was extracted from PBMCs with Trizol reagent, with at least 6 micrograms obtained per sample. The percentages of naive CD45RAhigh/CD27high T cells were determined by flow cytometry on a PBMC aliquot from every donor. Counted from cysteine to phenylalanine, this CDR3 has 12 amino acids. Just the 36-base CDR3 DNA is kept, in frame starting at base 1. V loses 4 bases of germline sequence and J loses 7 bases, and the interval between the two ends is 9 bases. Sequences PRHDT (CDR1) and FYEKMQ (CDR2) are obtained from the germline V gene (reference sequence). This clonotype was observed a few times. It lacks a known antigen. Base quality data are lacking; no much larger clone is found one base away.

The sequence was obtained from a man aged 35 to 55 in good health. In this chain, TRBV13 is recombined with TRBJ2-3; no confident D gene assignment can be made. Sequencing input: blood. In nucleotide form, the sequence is TGTGCCAGCAGCTCAACGGATTATACGCAGTATTTT. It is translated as CASSSTDYTQYF.